This is a list of T cell receptor beta chains from one sample in a study of identical twins. One entry per CDR3 protein, called by TCRdb with MiXCR from the 5' RACE reads. The data hold approximately 1.8 million distinct CDR3 sequences, with under 35% observed a single time. Sequencing was carried out using cord blood. The receptors here all came from a newborn girl in good health. Each CDR3 is given with its conserved first and last residue. D genes are given only for firm matches. Size is stated for part of the rows, as once, few or many counts, or as a class when the clone is expanded.

cdr3_aa cdr3_nt v_call clone_size j_call d_call
CASSYGRGNEQFF TGTGCCAGCAGTTACGGCAGGGGCAATGAGCAGTTCTTC TRBV6-5 - TRBJ2-1 -
CSVDKELAGPQETQYF TGCAGCGTTGACAAAGAACTAGCGGGCCCCCAAGAGACCCAGTACTTC TRBV29-1 - TRBJ2-5 TRBD2
CASSPDRTYQETQYF TGTGCCAGCAGCCCGGACAGGACGTACCAAGAGACCCAGTACTTC TRBV6-5 - TRBJ2-5 TRBD1
CASSFDTHTGPQHF TGTGCCAGCAGCTTCGACACGCACACCGGGCCCCAGCATTTT TRBV7-9 - TRBJ1-5 -
CASSLARSVRAYGYTF TGTGCCAGCAGTTTAGCGCGTTCTGTTCGGGCCTATGGCTACACCTTC TRBV12-3/TRBV12-4 - TRBJ1-2 -
CASSLELAGLYNEQFF TGCGCCAGCAGCTTGGAACTAGCGGGATTATACAATGAGCAGTTCTTC TRBV5-1 few TRBJ2-1 TRBD2
CASSVRVYTEAFF TGTGCCAGCAGTGTCAGGGTATACACTGAAGCTTTCTTT TRBV12-3/TRBV12-4 few TRBJ1-1 -
CASSPGGQGGVNYGYTF TGTGCCAGCAGCCCCGGAGGACAGGGGGGAGTTAACTATGGCTACACCTTC TRBV12-3/TRBV12-4 - TRBJ1-2 TRBD1
CASRTTGRNSPLHF TGTGCCAGCAGGACGACAGGGAGAAATTCACCCCTCCACTTT TRBV12-3/TRBV12-4 - TRBJ1-6 TRBD1
CASRWTGGGNSPLHF TGTGCCAGCAGATGGACAGGGGGCGGCAATTCACCCCTCCACTTT TRBV2 - TRBJ1-6 TRBD1
CASSSSPSLGRAYNEQYF TGTGCCAGCAGTAGCAGCCCCTCCTTAGGACGCGCCTACAATGAGCAGTACTTC TRBV27 - TRBJ2-5 -
CASSLEQGYYGYTF TGCGCCAGCAGCTTGGAACAGGGATACTATGGCTACACCTTC TRBV5-1 - TRBJ1-2 -
CASSQPSVGVGGNEQYF TGTGCCAGCAGCCAACCGAGTGTGGGAGTGGGTGGGAATGAGCAGTACTTC TRBV4-2 - TRBJ2-5 -
CASSLPTYGWTQYF TGTGCCAGCAGCTTACCCACTTACGGCTGGACGCAGTATTTT TRBV7-9 - TRBJ2-3 -
CASSQEVHSGNTIYF TGTGCCAGCAGCCAAGAGGTTCACTCTGGAAACACCATATATTTT TRBV3-1 - TRBJ1-3 -